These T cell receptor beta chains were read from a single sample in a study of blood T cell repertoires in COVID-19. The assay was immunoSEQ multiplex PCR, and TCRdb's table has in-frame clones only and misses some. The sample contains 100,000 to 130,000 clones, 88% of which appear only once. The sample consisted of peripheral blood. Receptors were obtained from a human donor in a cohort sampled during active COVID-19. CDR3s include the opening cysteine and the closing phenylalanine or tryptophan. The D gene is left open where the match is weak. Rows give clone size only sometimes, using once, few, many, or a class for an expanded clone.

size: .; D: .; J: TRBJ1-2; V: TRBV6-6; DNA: TGTGCCAGCAGCGGCACCCAAGGGGGGGAAACGGGCGGCTACACCTTC; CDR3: CASSGTQGGETGGYTF
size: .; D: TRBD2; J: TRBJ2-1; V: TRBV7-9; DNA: TGTGCCAGCAGCTCGGGACTAGCGGGCGTAAATGAGCAGTTCTTC; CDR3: CASSSGLAGVNEQFF
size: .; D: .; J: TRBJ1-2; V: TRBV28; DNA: TGTGCCAGCAGTTTTCCTAACCGCCATAACTATGGCTACACCTTC; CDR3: CASSFPNRHNYGYTF
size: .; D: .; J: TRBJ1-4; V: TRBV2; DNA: TGTGCCAGCAGCCCTCGACAATCAACTAATGAAAAACTGTTTTTT; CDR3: CASSPRQSTNEKLFF
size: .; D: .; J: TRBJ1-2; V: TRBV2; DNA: TGTGCCAGCAGAGAAGACAGTAACTATGGCTACACCTTC; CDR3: CASREDSNYGYTF
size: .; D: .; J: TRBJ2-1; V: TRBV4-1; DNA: TGCGCCAGCAGCCAAGAACCCCCGGACAATGAGCAGTTCTTC; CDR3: CASSQEPPDNEQFF
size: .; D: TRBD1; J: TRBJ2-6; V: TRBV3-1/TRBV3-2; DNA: TGTGCCAGCAGCCCCCGACAGGGAGTGGCGGCTGGGGCCAACGTCCTGACTTTC; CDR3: CASSPRQGVAAGANVLTF
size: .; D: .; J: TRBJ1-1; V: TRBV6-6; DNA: TGTGCCAGCAGTTACTCAGTTTTGGCCGAAGCTTTCTTT; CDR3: CASSYSVLAEAFF
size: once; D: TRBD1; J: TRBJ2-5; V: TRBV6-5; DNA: TGTGCCAGCAGCCTAGGGGGCGCCCCCCAAGAGACCCAGTACTTC; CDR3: CASSLGGAPQETQYF
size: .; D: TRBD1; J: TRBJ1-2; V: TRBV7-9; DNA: TGTGCCAGCAGCTTAGATGGGACAGGGGGATATGGCTACACCTTC; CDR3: CASSLDGTGGYGYTF
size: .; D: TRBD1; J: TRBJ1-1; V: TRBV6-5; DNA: TGTGCCAGCAGCCTTGGACAGGATAAAGCTTTCTTT; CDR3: CASSLGQDKAFF
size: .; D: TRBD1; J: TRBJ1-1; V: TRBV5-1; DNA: TGCGCCAGCAGCGTGGGACAGGGGAACACTGAAGCTTTCTTT; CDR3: CASSVGQGNTEAFF
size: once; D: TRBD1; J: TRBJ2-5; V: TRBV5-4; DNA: TGTGCCAGCCGGGGGAGACCGGGACAGGGGCAGCAAGAGACCCAGTACTTC; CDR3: CASRGRPGQGQQETQYF
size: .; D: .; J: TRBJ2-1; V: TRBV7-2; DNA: TGTGCCAGCAGCTTTATGACCGGGATGACACATGAGCAGTTCTTC; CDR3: CASSFMTGMTHEQFF
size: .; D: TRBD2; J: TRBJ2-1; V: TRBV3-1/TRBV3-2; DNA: TGTGCCAGCAGCCAAGATGGGAGCGGGAGAGGGAACAATGAGCAGTTCTTC; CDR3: CASSQDGSGRGNNEQFF
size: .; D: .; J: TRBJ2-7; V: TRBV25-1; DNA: TGTGCCAGCAGTGAATCGGACGGACAGTACTACGAGCAGTACTTC; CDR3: CASSESDGQYYEQYF
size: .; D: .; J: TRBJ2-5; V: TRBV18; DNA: TGTGCCAGCTCACTCGGACACACCGGGGAGACCCAGTACTTC; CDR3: CASSLGHTGETQYF
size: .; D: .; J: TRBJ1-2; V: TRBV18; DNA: TGTGCCAGCTCACGACCCGCGGGAGGGAACTATGGCTACACCTTC; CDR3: CASSRPAGGNYGYTF
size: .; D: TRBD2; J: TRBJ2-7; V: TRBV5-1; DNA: TGCGCCAGCAGCTGGGGTCGCGGGGGTTCCTACGAGCAGTACTTC; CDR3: CASSWGRGGSYEQYF
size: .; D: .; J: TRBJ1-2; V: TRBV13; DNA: TGTGCCAGCAGCTTAGGTGTGGAAGCGGCGGATGGCTACACCTTC; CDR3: CASSLGVEAADGYTF
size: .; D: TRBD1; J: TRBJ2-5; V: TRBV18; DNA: TGTGCCAGCTCACCACGTGGACAGGGCGGGGAGACCCAGTACTTC; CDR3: CASSPRGQGGETQYF
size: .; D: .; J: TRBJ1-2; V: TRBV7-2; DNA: TGTGCCAGCACCCCCCAGGGATGGGCCTACACCTTC; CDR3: CASTPQGWAYTF
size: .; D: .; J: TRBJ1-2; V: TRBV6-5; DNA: TGTGCCAGCAGGCGGGCAGGAGGGACGGCTGGCTACACCTTC; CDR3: CASRRAGGTAGYTF
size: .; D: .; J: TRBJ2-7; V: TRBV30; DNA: TGTGCCTGGAGTGTAATTGGAACAGCCTACGAGCAGTACTTC; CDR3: CAWSVIGTAYEQYF
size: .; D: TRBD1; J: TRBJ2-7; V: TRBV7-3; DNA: TGTGCCAGCAGCTTAGAAGGGGGCTACTACGAGCAGTACTTC; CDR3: CASSLEGGYYEQYF
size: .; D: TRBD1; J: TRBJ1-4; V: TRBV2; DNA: TGTGCCAGCAGGGACAGGGTTGGCGAAAAACTGTTTTTT; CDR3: CASRDRVGEKLFF
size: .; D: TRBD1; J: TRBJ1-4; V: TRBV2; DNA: TGTGCCAGCAACAGGGGGAACGATGAAAAACTGTTTTTT; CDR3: CASNRGNDEKLFF
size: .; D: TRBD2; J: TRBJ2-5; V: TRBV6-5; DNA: TGTGCCAGCAGCGCCCTTAGCGGGAGTGGGGAGACCCAGTACTTC; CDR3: CASSALSGSGETQYF
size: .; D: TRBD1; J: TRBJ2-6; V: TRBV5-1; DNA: TGCGCCAGCAGCTTGTGGGCAGGGGGCTCTGGGGCCAACGTCCTGACTTTC; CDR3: CASSLWAGGSGANVLTF
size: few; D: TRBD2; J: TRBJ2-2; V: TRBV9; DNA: TGTGCCAGCAGCGGCGGGACTAGCATGGCCGGGGAGCTGTTTTTT; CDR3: CASSGGTSMAGELFF
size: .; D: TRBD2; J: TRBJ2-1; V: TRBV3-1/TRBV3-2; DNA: TGTGCCAGCAGCCTGGCAGCGGGGGGCTACAATGAGCAGTTCTTC; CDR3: CASSLAAGGYNEQFF
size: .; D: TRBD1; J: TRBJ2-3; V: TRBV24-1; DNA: TGTGCCACCAGTGAGAGGGACAGGGACACAGATACGCAGTATTTT; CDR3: CATSERDRDTDTQYF
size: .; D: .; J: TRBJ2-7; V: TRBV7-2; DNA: TGTGCCAGCAGCTTAGCGGCACAGGGATTCGGCTACGAGCAGTACTTC; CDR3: CASSLAAQGFGYEQYF
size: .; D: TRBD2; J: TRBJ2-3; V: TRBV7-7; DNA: TGTGCTAGCAGCTTAGGCCCAGCGGGGGCCACAGATACGCAGTATTTT; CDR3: CASSLGPAGATDTQYF
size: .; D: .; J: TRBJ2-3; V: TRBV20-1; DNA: TGCAGTGCTTCCCCATTGGATACGCAGTATTTT; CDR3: CSASPLDTQYF
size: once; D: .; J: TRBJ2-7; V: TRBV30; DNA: TGTGCCTGGAGTTTTGGGGGGGCGCAGTACGAGCAGTACTTC; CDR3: CAWSFGGAQYEQYF
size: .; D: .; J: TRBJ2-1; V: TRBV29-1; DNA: TGCAGCGTTGATGGCTTTGAATCGAATGAGCAGTTCTTC; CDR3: CSVDGFESNEQFF
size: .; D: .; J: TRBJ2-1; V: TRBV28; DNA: TGTGCCAGCAGTTTCGCCGGGACTCACCTCTACAATGAGCAGTTCTTC; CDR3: CASSFAGTHLYNEQFF
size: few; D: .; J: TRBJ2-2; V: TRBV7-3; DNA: TGTGCCAGCAGCTTAAACCCCGTCTTCGGGGGTAACACCGGGGAGCTGTTTTTT; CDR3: CASSLNPVFGGNTGELFF
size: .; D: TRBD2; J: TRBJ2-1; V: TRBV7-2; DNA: TGTGCCAGCAGGCCGGGGGGAGGAAATGAGCAGTTCTTC; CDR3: CASRPGGGNEQFF
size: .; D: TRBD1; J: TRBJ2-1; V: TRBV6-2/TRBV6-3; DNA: TGTGCCAGCAGTTTCTCGGACAGGGGGATGAACAATGAGCAGTTCTTC; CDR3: CASSFSDRGMNNEQFF
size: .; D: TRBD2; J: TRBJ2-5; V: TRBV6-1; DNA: TGTGCCAGCAGTGATCCGGGACTAGCGGGGCGGGAGACCCAGTACTTC; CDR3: CASSDPGLAGRETQYF
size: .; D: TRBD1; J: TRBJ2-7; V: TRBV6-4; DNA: TGTGCCAGCAGTGAATTCCCAAACGACAGGGACGAGCAGTACTTC; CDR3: CASSEFPNDRDEQYF
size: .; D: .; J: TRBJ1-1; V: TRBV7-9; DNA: TGTGCCAGCAGCTCGACAGAGAACACTGAAGCTTTCTTT; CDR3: CASSSTENTEAFF
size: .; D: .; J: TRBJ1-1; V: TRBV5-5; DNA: TGTGCCAGCAGCCGGAGAGGAGGATGGGAATCTTTCTTT; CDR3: CASSRRGGWESFF
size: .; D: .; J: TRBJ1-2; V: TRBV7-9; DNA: TGTGCCAGCAGCTTAGGGCAGGGCCTTGACTATGGCTACACCTTC; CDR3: CASSLGQGLDYGYTF